This T cell receptor beta chain was identified in a study of T cell clones after liver transplantation (dated by TCRdb to the late 2010s). In terms of the full investigation: The samples were obtained from ITN030ST, a randomized trial that attempted immunosuppression withdrawal within 2 years after liver transplantation. Donor-reactive T cell clones were identified using TCRbeta sequencing after a pre-transplant mixed lymphocyte reaction and were then followed in post-transplant blood. Third party-reactive TCRbeta sequences from pre-transplant MLRs were also identified as an antigen-independent comparator for donor-reactive sequences. Three of the eight recipients were HCV-positive; the others were transplanted for non-autoimmune, non-viral indications. The subjects received no induction therapy and were kept on standard immunosuppression until randomization at 12-24 months post-transplant. To count as tolerant, a recipient had to stay completely off immunosuppression for at least one year without liver enzymes climbing beyond twice the upper limit of normal. Blood samples were collected pre-transplant, pre-randomization before withdrawal, and post-randomization after either full withdrawal or failed withdrawal. The study cohort included 8 liver transplant recipients, of whom 3 were classified as tolerant and 5 as non-tolerant.

The CDR3 spans 15 residues, from the cysteine through the phenylalanine. CDR3 DNA only is kept here, 45 bases in frame from base 1. V lost 5 bases and J lost 3 bases; the stretch between them is 11 bases long. Via the germline V gene, CDR1 is MGHRA and CDR2 YSYEKL. The research as a whole found: A significant post-transplant decrease in circulating donor-reactive CD4 TCRbeta sequences was observed in 5 of 8 subjects, irrespective of tolerance or HCV status. Once repertoire turnover was taken into account, donor-reactive detection showed a significant reduction for CD4 in 7 of 8 subjects and for CD8 in 8 of 8. Because allograft tissue specimens were not available, migration of donor-reactive T cells into the graft, rather than deletion, may have occurred. Low numbers of available donor cells limited the measurable donor-reactive repertoire in a couple of subjects. Because of small, heterogeneous patient numbers and non-standardized post-transplant time points, the conclusions were only preliminary. Donor-reactive sequences declined more than third party-reactive ones, suggesting partial antigen-specific deletion unrelated to withdrawal success.

High-throughput TCRbeta CDR3 sequencing of frozen genomic DNA was performed by immunoSEQ, including PCR amplification, mapping, bias correction and internal controls. For the original study's pipeline: Only productive rearrangements were retained, with each unique TCRbeta sequence defined by its CDR3 nucleotide sequence together with its V and J gene. For classification of a sequence as donor-reactive, at least 5-fold expansion in CFSE-low cells relative to unstimulated pre-transplant cells and a frequency of at least 0.01% were required. To ensure at least 90% detection power, minimum frequency thresholds were set for each subject based on that subject's lowest-template unstimulated sample. Jensen-Shannon divergence between the top 1000 TCRbeta sequences post- versus pre-transplant served as the measure of repertoire turnover. Changes in detection of donor-reactive sequences were assessed with two-sided Fisher's exact tests. The source is immuneACCESS, and TCRdb retained only in-frame sequences with V and J called. Part of the clones is not carried over; for the studies checked, unresolved V genes explain less than half of this, and the remainder is unexplained. V and J calls and clone size are those listed in that table; D and trimming were worked out from the DNA. This sample gives around 6,000 clones in total; roughly 80% of them show up just once. Just over 35% of the sample is held by the ten biggest clonotypes.

Notes on this clone: Its antigen is not yet known. No clone much larger than this one lies a single base away; base qualities are absent.

Interpreted using the paper, the time point label stands for: pre-transplant. Thawed unstimulated PBMCs were stained for CD3, CD4 and CD8 and FACS-sorted into CD3+CD4+ and CD3+CD8+ populations. All 8 studied subjects were randomized to withdrawal of immunosuppression. The Qiagen DNeasy Blood and Tissue Kit was used to isolate genomic DNA. The chain was built from TRBV4-1 and TRBJ1-6; the D gene cannot be resolved reliably. Sample: CD8+ T cells from blood, taken before liver transplant. This clonotype was obtained from a human donor who received a liver transplant. The DNA reads as follows: TGCGCCAGCAGCGATAGGACGCACTATAATTCACCCCTCCACTTT. Translated, this is CASSDRTHYNSPLHF.